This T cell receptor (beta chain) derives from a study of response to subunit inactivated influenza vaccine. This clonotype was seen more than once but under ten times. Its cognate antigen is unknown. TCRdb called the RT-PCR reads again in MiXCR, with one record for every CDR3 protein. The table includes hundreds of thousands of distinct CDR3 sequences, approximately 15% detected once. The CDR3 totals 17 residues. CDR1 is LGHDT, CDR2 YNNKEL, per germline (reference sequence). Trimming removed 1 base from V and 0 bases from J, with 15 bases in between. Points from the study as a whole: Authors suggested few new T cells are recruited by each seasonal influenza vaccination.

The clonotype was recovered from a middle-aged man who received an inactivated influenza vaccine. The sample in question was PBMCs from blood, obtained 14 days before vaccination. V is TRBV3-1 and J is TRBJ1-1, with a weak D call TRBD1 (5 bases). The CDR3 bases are TGTGCCAGCAGCCAAGGAAATCGGGCCAGGGTGAACACTGAAGCTTTCTTT. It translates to CASSQGNRARVNTEAFF.